This T cell receptor (beta chain) was recorded in a study of cytomegalovirus exposure and HLA in healthy donors. Method: immunoSEQ multiplex PCR; TCRdb's copy keeps in-frame clones and lacks some. This sample carries roughly 120,000 clones, roughly nine tenths of them seen once, and the ten largest clones take 4.4%. This CDR3 contains 14 residues. Trimming took 7 bases from V and 6 from J; bases not matched to a gene: 9. Looked up from germline, CDR1 is PRHDT and CDR2 is FYEKMQ (reference sequence). The chain is built from TRBV13 and TRBJ2-3; 8 nucleotides line up with TRBD1. Sequencing was carried out using PBMCs. The source of this sequence is a young man in good health and CMV-seropositive. The CDR3 here is CASNHRGVKDTQYF. Written as DNA, the CDR3 is TGTGCCAGCAACCACAGGGGGGTGAAGGATACGCAGTATTTT.